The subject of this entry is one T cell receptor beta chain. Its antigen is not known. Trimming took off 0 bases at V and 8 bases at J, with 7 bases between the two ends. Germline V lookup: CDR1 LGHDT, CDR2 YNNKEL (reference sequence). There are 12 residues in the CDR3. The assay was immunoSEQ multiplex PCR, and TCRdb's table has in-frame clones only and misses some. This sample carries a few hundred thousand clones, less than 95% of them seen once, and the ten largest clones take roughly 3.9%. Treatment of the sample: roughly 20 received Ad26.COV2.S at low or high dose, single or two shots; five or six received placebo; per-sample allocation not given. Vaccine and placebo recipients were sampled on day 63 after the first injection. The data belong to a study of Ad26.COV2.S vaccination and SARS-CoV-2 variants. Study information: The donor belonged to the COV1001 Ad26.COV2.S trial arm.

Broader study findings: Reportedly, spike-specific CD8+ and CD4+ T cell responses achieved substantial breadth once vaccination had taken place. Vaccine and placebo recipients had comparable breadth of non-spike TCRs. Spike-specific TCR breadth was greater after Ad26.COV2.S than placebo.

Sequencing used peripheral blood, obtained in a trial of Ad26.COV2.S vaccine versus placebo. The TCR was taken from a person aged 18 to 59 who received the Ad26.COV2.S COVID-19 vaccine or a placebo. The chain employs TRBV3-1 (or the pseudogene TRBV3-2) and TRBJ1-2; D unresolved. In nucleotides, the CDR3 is TGTGCCAGCAGCCAAGACATGAGGGGCTACACCTTC. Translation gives CASSQDMRGYTF.